This TCR beta chain stems from a study of blood T cell repertoires in COVID-19. Across the whole study: COVID-19 samples from acute and convalescent phases originated in the United States, Italy and Spain.

This CDR3 comprises 12 residues. With 5 bases removed from V and 3 bases from J, the gap between germline ends came to 7 bases. In germline, CDR1 is SGHVS, CDR2 FNYEAQ. This clone came up once. The protocol was immunoSEQ multiplex PCR, while the TCRdb copy is restricted to in-frame clones and leaves out a portion. The sample contains 200,000 to 250,000 clones, roughly 86% of which appear only once. The chain has TRBV7-6 and TRBJ2-5, with D possibly TRBD2 on 5 matching bases. The receptor was isolated from a woman aged 45-60 years with COVID-19, enrolled during active disease. The material sequenced was peripheral blood. The CDR3 sequence is CASSTAEETQYF. The CDR3, as DNA: TGTGCCAGCAGCACAGCGGAAGAGACCCAGTACTTC.